Included here is one TCR beta chain sequence, with context. What it binds is not known. This sample is drawn from a study of vaccination effects on CD4 cells after COVID-19. Before sequencing took place, the ViraFEST assay used viral peptide pools to expand antigen-specific CD4+ T cells. Scientists isolated CD4+ T cells after a roughly 9-day culture period ended. According to PCR results, the person was infected with SARS-CoV-2 between March and December 2020. With around 9.4 ug/ml peptides and around 9.6 IU/ml IL-2, over 1.5 million PBMC per well were cultured. Measured with immunoSEQ multiplex PCR; TCRdb has only the in-frame clones, and not every one. This table has some 25,000 clones, more than 70% appearing once. With V trimmed by 4 bases and J by 3 bases, 6 bases remained unmatched. The germline CDR1 and CDR2 sequences are LNHDA and SQIVND (reference sequence). The CDR3 consists of 16 residues.

The sample consisted of CD4+ T cells from PBMCs cultured with SARS-CoV-2 spike peptides, taken before COVID-19 vaccination. The gene calls are TRBV19 and TRBJ1-6; 7 positions agree with TRBD1. The sequence derives from a human donor who had a prior SARS-CoV-2 infection. The CDR3 sequence is CASSKGTESYNSPLHF. CDR3 nucleotides: TGTGCCAGTAGTAAAGGGACAGAGAGCTATAATTCACCCCTCCACTTT.